The 27 T cell receptor beta chains presented below share a single source sample, sequenced in a study of blood T cell repertoires in COVID-19. This table comes from immunoSEQ multiplex PCR, and its TCRdb copy is limited to in-frame clones, with some not included. The profile shows 270,000 or so clones, 75% to 90% of them singletons. Sequenced: peripheral blood. The receptors here all came from a woman in her thirties with active or convalescent COVID-19.

V is TRBV30 and J is TRBJ1-6, with TRBD1 matching over 7 bases. V trimming: 3 bases; J trimming: 7 bases; junction bases outside the gene matches: 9. The germline V gene encodes CDR1 GTSNPN and CDR2 SVGIG (reference sequence). The CDR3 is 15 residues long. CDR3 coding DNA: TGTGCCTGGAGGGAACCTGACAGGGAAAATTCACCCCTCCACTTT. Translating gives CAWREPDRENSPLHF.

The V call is TRBV6-2 or TRBV6-3, the J call TRBJ2-7; no clear D. Germline lookup yields CDR1 MNHEY and CDR2 SVGEGT. The CDR3 is made up of 11 amino acids. V lost 5 bases and J lost 2, with 4 bases in between. CDR3 residues: CASSEAYEQYF. CDR3 in DNA: TGTGCCAGCAGTGAGGCCTACGAGCAGTACTTC.

The rearrangement uses TRBV5-1 and TRBJ1-4; 8 nucleotides agree with TRBD1. The CDR3 is 17 residues long. V shed 4 bases, J shed 1 base, and the junction held 9 bases outside the gene matches. The germline CDR1 and CDR2 sequences are SGHRS and YFSETQ. The chain's CDR3 is CASSRGTGSKTNEKLFF. The CDR3 DNA sequence: TGCGCCAGCAGCCGCGGGACAGGAAGCAAAACTAATGAAAAACTGTTTTTT.

The chain recombines TRBV19 with TRBJ1-6; the D is unclear. V lost 5 bases and J lost 10, with 9 bases in between. The CDR3 consists of 12 residues. CDR1 LNHDA and CDR2 SQIVND come from the germline V gene (reference sequence). Here the CDR3 reads CASSALRSPLHF. The CDR3 DNA reads TGTGCCAGTAGTGCTCTAAGATCACCCCTCCACTTT.

The chain employs TRBV7-9 and TRBJ2-5; possibly TRBD1 for D (6 bases). Trimming left V 1 base short and J 2 bases short, with 11 bases between. The CDR3 runs 15 residues. The germline V gene has CDR1 SEHNR and CDR2 FQNEAQ (reference sequence). CDR3 loop: CASSLGGQLQETQYF. The DNA for the CDR3 is TGTGCCAGCAGCTTAGGCGGACAGCTACAAGAGACCCAGTACTTC. The full variable domain, rest sourced from reference TRBV7-9 and TRBJ2-5, is DTGVSQNPRHKITKRGQNVTFRCDPISEHNRLYWYRQTLGQGPEFLTYFQNEAQLEKSRLLSDRFSAERPKGSFSTLEIQRTEQGDSAMYLCASSLGGQLQETQYFGPGTRLLVL.

CDR3 sequence: CASSQDWGSGGNEQFF. In DNA, the CDR3 is TGTGCCAGCAGCCAAGATTGGGGTAGCGGGGGCAATGAGCAGTTCTTC. The rearrangement joins TRBV4-2 to TRBJ2-1; 9 bases agree with TRBD2. V lost 0 bases and J lost 6; bases outside the gene matches: 6. CDR1 is LGHNA, CDR2 YNFKEQ, per germline. This CDR3 comprises 16 residues.

The V call is TRBV18, the J call TRBJ1-3; 8 nucleotides match TRBD1. This CDR3 contains 16 residues. In germline, CDR1 is KGHSH, CDR2 LQKENI. Losses at the gene ends were 1 base for V and 2 bases for J; bases not matched to a gene: 4. The CDR3 DNA reads TGTGCCAGCTCACCACTCCCGACAGGGGCTGGAAACACCATATATTTT. It encodes CASSPLPTGAGNTIYF.

The chain couples TRBV2 to TRBJ1-1, with D perhaps TRBD1 (5 bases). The CDR3 consists of 13 residues. Trimming removed 6 bases at V and 4 bases at J, with 12 bases between. Germline lookup yields CDR1 SNHLY and CDR2 FYNNEI. The CDR3 spells CASRPFRGTEAFF. CDR3 nucleotides: TGTGCCAGCAGGCCCTTTAGGGGCACTGAAGCTTTCTTT. Combining the CDR3 with reference TRBV2 and TRBJ1-1 gives the whole variable domain EPEVTQTPSHQVTQMGQEVILRCVPISNHLYFYWYRQILGQKVEFLVSFYNNEISEKSEIFDDQFSVERPDGSNFTLKIRSTKLEDSAMYFCASRPFRGTEAFFGQGTRLTVV.

The chain has TRBV28 and TRBJ1-3; 10 positions agree with TRBD1. The V gene's germline CDR1 is MDHEN and CDR2 SYDVKM. The V segment lost 5 bases and the J segment 4 bases; nucleotides outside the gene matches: 8. The CDR3 consists of 16 residues. CDR3 sequence (DNA): TGTGCCAGCAGTACGGACAGGGGGTATGTGGGAAACACCATATATTTT. Protein sequence: CASSTDRGYVGNTIYF.

The V gene is TRBV3-1 (or the pseudogene TRBV3-2), the J gene TRBJ2-1, with TRBD2 identical over 8 bases. CDR1 is LGHDT and CDR2 is YNNKEL in the germline V gene (reference sequence). This CDR3 has 15 amino acids. V shed 0 bases and J 9 bases; nucleotides not matched to a gene: 7. CDR3 nucleotides: TGTGCCAGCAGCCAAGAATCGGGGGGGCTTAGTGAGCAGTTCTTC. Protein sequence: CASSQESGGLSEQFF.

V and J are TRBV3-1 (or the pseudogene TRBV3-2) and TRBJ1-6; 8 bases fit TRBD1. Trimming cost V 4 bases and J 8 bases; bases outside gene matches: 10. The CDR3 consists of 16 residues. Germline V gives CDR1 LGHDT, CDR2 YNNKEL (reference sequence). The CDR3 DNA reads TGTGCCAGCAGCCCAGGACAGGGTAAGGTTTATTCACCCCTCCACTTT. Encoded protein: CASSPGQGKVYSPLHF.

The CDR3 reads CASSWRRRDTDTQYF. The CDR3 DNA reads as TGTGCCAGCAGTTGGAGACGGAGAGACACAGATACGCAGTATTTT. This sequence joins TRBV6-2 or TRBV6-3 and TRBJ2-3, with unresolved D. CDR3 length equals 15 residues. Trimming shortened V by 4 bases and J by 2 bases, and 13 bases separated the two germline ends. Germline V gives CDR1 MNHEY, CDR2 SVGEGT.

V is TRBV9 and J is TRBJ2-7; the D gene is possibly TRBD2 (7 bases). The CDR3 has 15 amino acids. CDR1 SGDLS and CDR2 YYNGEE come from the germline V gene. Trimming shortened V by 0 bases and J by 2 bases, and 12 bases separated the two germline ends. CDR3 nucleotides: TGTGCCAGCAGCGTAGGAGGGGGGGCCGCCTACGAGCAGTACTTC. It encodes CASSVGGGAAYEQYF.

The chain has TRBV30 and TRBJ2-7; possibly TRBD2 for D (7 bases). The germline V gene encodes CDR1 GTSNPN and CDR2 SVGIG (reference sequence). CDR3 size: 16 residues. Deletions cut 4 bases from V and 6 bases from J, with 25 bases between. CDR3: CAWKLAGANFLGEQYF. As DNA, the CDR3 is TGTGCCTGGAAATTGGCGGGGGCGAACTTTCTAGGCGAGCAGTACTTC.

The genes are TRBV24-1 and TRBJ2-1; maybe TRBD1 (6 bases). Looked up from germline, CDR1 is KGHDR and CDR2 is SFDVKD. This CDR3 spans 19 amino acids. Deletions cut 5 bases from V and 0 bases from J, with 22 bases between. CDR3 sequence: CATSGHRVGVVSSYNEQFF. For the CDR3, the DNA is TGTGCCACCAGTGGTCACAGGGTTGGGGTAGTGAGCTCCTACAATGAGCAGTTCTTC.

This clone showed up just once. J is TRBJ2-7 and V is TRBV7-6, with TRBD1 matching over 7 bases. The CDR3 runs 16 residues. J gave up 4 bases and V 1 base, and 10 bases lay outside the gene matches. The germline CDR1 and CDR2 sequences are SGHVS and FNYEAQ. CDR3 in DNA: TGTGCCAGCAGCTTAGGCGTAGGGGGCGGACTTTACGAGCAGTACTTC. Amino acids: CASSLGVGGGLYEQYF.

The CDR3 reads CASSLGSRSNGANVLTF. CDR3 sequence (DNA): TGTGCCAGCAGTTTAGGTAGTCGGAGTAACGGGGCCAACGTCCTGACTTTC. This sequence joins TRBV27 and TRBJ2-6; no clear D gene. V was clipped by 2 bases and J by 4 bases, with 15 bases between them. The CDR3 spans 17 residues. The germline CDR1 and CDR2 sequences are MNHEY and SMNVEV (reference sequence).

The chain employs TRBV27 and TRBJ1-2; D perhaps matches TRBD1 (6 bases). The germline V and J ends were trimmed by 3 bases and 5 bases, with 10 bases remaining between them. The CDR3 has 13 residues. The germline gives CDR1 MNHEY, CDR2 SMNVEV (reference sequence). The CDR3: CASSLDRLYGYTF. The CDR3 DNA is TGTGCCAGCAGTTTGGACAGATTATATGGCTACACCTTC.

The CDR3 protein is CASRPRLVNTEAFF. The CDR3, as DNA: TGTGCCAGCAGGCCCCGACTAGTGAACACTGAAGCTTTCTTT. V usage is TRBV27 and J usage is TRBJ1-1; D is ambiguous. Trimming pared 6 bases from V and 0 bases from J, leaving 11 bases between. The CDR3 runs 14 residues. CDR1 and CDR2 from the germline V gene are MNHEY and SMNVEV (reference sequence).

This chain joins TRBV4-3 and TRBJ2-7, with 7 bases matching TRBD1. V lost 0 bases and J lost 0; bases outside the gene matches: 5. Germline CDR1 and CDR2: LGHNA and YSLEER. This CDR3 contains 16 residues. The CDR3 sequence is CASSQDRDSGSYEQYF. In DNA form, the CDR3 reads TGCGCCAGCAGCCAAGATCGGGACAGCGGCTCCTACGAGCAGTACTTC.

V usage is TRBV6-2 or TRBV6-3 and J usage is TRBJ2-1; weak D call: TRBD2 (7 bases). The CDR3 has 17 residues. V shed 2 bases and J shed 7 bases, with 21 bases lying between them. Germline V CDR1 and CDR2: MNHEY, SVGEGT. The CDR3 loop reads CASSYGAGARPRNEQFF. CDR3 nucleotides: TGTGCCAGCAGTTACGGCGCGGGGGCCCGTCCACGGAATGAGCAGTTCTTC.

The chain carries TRBV6-5 and TRBJ2-7; a weak D match, TRBD1 (6 bases). V was cut by 6 bases and J by 7 bases, with 13 bases left in between. The germline gives CDR1 MNHEY, CDR2 SVGAGI. This CDR3 has 12 residues. Here the CDR3 reads CASSLTGTEQYF. CDR3 DNA sequence: TGTGCCAGCAGCCTTACCGGGACAGAGCAGTACTTC.

The rearrangement uses TRBV6-1 and TRBJ2-7; 7 bases line up with TRBD1. Unmatched junction bases numbered 11, after V lost 2 bases and J lost 1 base. The CDR3 consists of 17 residues. Germline V gives CDR1 MNHNS, CDR2 SASEGT. CDR3 amino acids: CASSEFYGTAHSYEQYF. CDR3 nucleotide sequence: TGTGCCAGCAGTGAATTTTATGGGACAGCCCATTCCTACGAGCAGTACTTC.

The chain carries TRBV5-1 and TRBJ1-6; 9 bases match TRBD1. The CDR3 runs 16 residues. The V and J ends lost 4 bases and 10 bases, in that order; junction bases with no gene match: 12. In germline, CDR1 is SGHRS, CDR2 YFSETQ. The CDR3 DNA is TGCGCCAGCAGCCCGTCTGGGGGACAGGGTTACTCACCCCTCCACTTT. Protein sequence: CASSPSGGQGYSPLHF. Combining the CDR3 with reference TRBV5-1 and TRBJ1-6 gives the whole variable domain KAGVTQTPRYLIKTRGQQVTLSCSPISGHRSVSWYQQTPGQGLQFLFEYFSETQRNKGNFPGRFSGRQFSNSRSEMNVSTLELGDSALYLCASSPSGGQGYSPLHFGNGTRLTVT.

This clone was picked up a small number of times. The CDR3 spells CASSWTGVEKLFF. The CDR3 nucleotides read TGTGCCAGCAGTTGGACAGGGGTTGAAAAACTGTTTTTT. The rearrangement uses TRBV6-6 and TRBJ1-4; 9 nucleotides agree with TRBD1. V trimming: 4 bases; J trimming: 7 bases; junction bases outside the gene matches: 1. CDR3 length: 13 amino acids. The V gene's germline CDR1 is MNHNY and CDR2 SVGAGI (reference sequence).

The chain couples TRBV5-1 to TRBJ2-5, with 10 nucleotides matching TRBD1. The germline CDR1 and CDR2 sequences are SGHRS and YFSETQ. The junction had 7 bases not matched to a gene; V was cut back by 4 bases and J by 4 bases. The CDR3 has 15 residues. The CDR3 protein is CASSGQGVGGETQYF. CDR3 DNA sequence: TGCGCCAGCAGCGGACAGGGGGTAGGGGGAGAGACCCAGTACTTC. The full variable domain, completed using reference TRBV5-1 and TRBJ2-5, is KAGVTQTPRYLIKTRGQQVTLSCSPISGHRSVSWYQQTPGQGLQFLFEYFSETQRNKGNFPGRFSGRQFSNSRSEMNVSTLELGDSALYLCASSGQGVGGETQYFGPGTRLLVL.

CDR3 loop: CASSHLRDRGLEQYF. The CDR3 DNA is TGCGCCAGCAGCCACCTCCGGGACAGGGGGCTGGAGCAGTACTTC. The chain is built from TRBV4-1 and TRBJ2-7; 12 bases are shared with TRBD1. Unmatched junction bases numbered 7, after V lost 3 bases and J lost 7 bases. Germline CDR1 is MGHRA and CDR2 is YSYEKL. The CDR3 runs to 15 residues.